These 27 T cell receptor beta chains were all obtained from the same sample, sequenced in a study of beta chain features in type 1 diabetes. What was sequenced were expressed TCRB transcripts, since all of the isolated RNA had been reverse transcribed. Assay: immunoSEQ multiplex PCR; the TCRdb copy retains only in-frame clones and omits some. The table records 30,000 to 40,000 clones, almost 65% of them present only once. Sequencing was performed on Tregs from blood. These receptors were taken from a woman aged 25 to 45 in good health.

Judged by abundance, this clone is medium-sized. This sequence joins TRBV7-9 and TRBJ1-4; perhaps TRBD1 as D (5 bases). CDR1 is SEHNR and CDR2 is FQNEAQ in the germline V gene (reference sequence). V shed 5 bases and J shed 5 bases, with 9 bases lying between them. The CDR3 loop spans 13 amino acids. The CDR3 reads CASSVTGNEKLFF. CDR3 DNA sequence: TGTGCCAGCAGCGTAACAGGAAATGAAAAACTGTTTTTT.

The rearrangement uses TRBV2 and TRBJ2-7; a possible D gene is TRBD2 (6 bases). V lost 4 bases to trimming and J lost 1 base, with 14 bases between them. This CDR3 comprises 15 residues. Germline CDR1 reads SNHLY; CDR2 reads FYNNEI. The CDR3 DNA sequence: TGTGCCAGCAGTGCGGCCCGGAGGGGTTCCTACGAGCAGTACTTC. Translation: CASSAARRGSYEQYF. The full variable domain, in which reference TRBV2 and TRBJ2-7 provide the parts outside the CDR3, is EPEVTQTPSHQVTQMGQEVILRCVPISNHLYFYWYRQILGQKVEFLVSFYNNEISEKSEIFDDQFSVERPDGSNFTLKIRSTKLEDSAMYFCASSAARRGSYEQYFGPGTRLTVT.

This chain links TRBV18 with TRBJ2-7, with TRBD1 identical over 8 bases. The CDR3 has 13 amino acids. The ends lost 6 bases at V and 7 bases at J; junction bases unmatched: 8. Germline CDR1 reads KGHSH; CDR2 reads LQKENI. The CDR3: CASSRTGWREQYF. The CDR3 bases are TGTGCCAGCTCTAGGACAGGGTGGAGGGAGCAGTACTTC.

The rearrangement links TRBV7-2 to TRBJ2-7; 7 nucleotides align to TRBD1. Germline CDR1 SGHTA, CDR2 FQGNSA. Trimming cost V 5 bases and J 0 bases; bases outside gene matches: 10. The CDR3 consists of 16 residues. The CDR3 DNA follows: TGTGCCAGCAGCCCGGGGACAGTTCGGAGCTCCTACGAGCAGTACTTC. Translated, it gives CASSPGTVRSSYEQYF.

This clone was observed a few times. This chain uses TRBV6-6 with TRBJ1-4; 7 positions match TRBD1. Unmatched junction bases numbered 4, after V lost 2 bases and J lost 7 bases. Germline V gene sequence: CDR1 MNHNY, CDR2 SVGAGI (reference sequence). The length of the CDR3 is 14 residues. CDR3 region: CASSYAGTAEKLFF. CDR3 sequence (DNA): TGTGCCAGCAGTTACGCCGGGACAGCTGAAAAACTGTTTTTT.

This clone occurred a few times. The J gene is TRBJ2-2, the V gene TRBV7-9; tentative D call: TRBD1 (6 bases). The CDR3 is 16 residues long. Germline-derived CDR1 and CDR2 are SEHNR and FQNEAQ (reference sequence). Trimming pared 5 bases from V and 0 bases from J, leaving 13 bases between. This chain's CDR3 is CASSPPRTANTGELFF. CDR3 DNA sequence: TGTGCCAGCAGCCCCCCCAGGACAGCGAACACCGGGGAGCTGTTTTTT.

The V gene is TRBV28, the J gene TRBJ2-7; 11 bases are shared with TRBD2. Germline-derived CDR1 and CDR2 are MDHEN and SYDVKM. The junction had 14 bases not matched to a gene; V was cut back by 4 bases and J by 3 bases. CDR3 length equals 18 residues. The DNA of the CDR3 is TGTGCCAGCAGTTCACCGGGACTAGCGGCGACAGCTAGCTACGAGCAGTACTTC. It codes for CASSSPGLAATASYEQYF.

V is TRBV18 and J is TRBJ2-3, with D possibly being TRBD1 (6 bases). Trimming left V 2 bases short and J 6 bases short, with 18 bases between. Germline V lookup: CDR1 KGHSH, CDR2 LQKENI. This CDR3 has 16 residues. CDR3 sequence: CASSPISGLGADTQYF. The CDR3, as DNA: TGTGCCAGCTCACCAATCAGCGGATTGGGGGCGGATACGCAGTATTTT.

This clone was recorded only once. This rearrangement joins TRBV19 to TRBJ2-1, with TRBD2 matching over 10 bases. Trimming at V came to 4 bases and at J to 7 bases, leaving 10 bases not matched to a gene. From germline, CDR1 is LNHDA and CDR2 SQIVND (reference sequence). This CDR3 is built from 16 residues. This CDR3 reads CASSTEPTSGSNEQFF. For the CDR3, the DNA is TGTGCCAGTAGTACTGAGCCGACTAGCGGGTCGAATGAGCAGTTCTTC.

The rearrangement links TRBV5-6 to TRBJ2-7; D is perhaps TRBD2 (6 bases). V was clipped by 2 bases and J by 5 bases, with 20 bases between them. The CDR3 is 16 amino acids. The germline V gene encodes CDR1 SGHDT and CDR2 YYEEEE. Here the CDR3 DNA reads TGTGCCAGCAGCTTTTACAAGGGGAGGCCCCCCCACGAGCAGTACTTC. Residues: CASSFYKGRPPHEQYF.

This clone came up a few times. This chain joins TRBV10-3 and TRBJ1-1; 9 nucleotides match TRBD1. Germline assignment: CDR1 ENHRY and CDR2 SYGVKD. V gave up 6 bases and J gave up 3 bases; unmatched junction bases: 5. CDR3 length: 14 residues. Here the CDR3 reads CAIRIRDRDTEAFF. The CDR3 DNA follows: TGTGCCATCAGGATCCGGGACAGGGACACTGAAGCTTTCTTT.

About this clone itself: An end of the junction does not agree with germline; a read error may underlie this. V is TRBV7-9 and J is TRBJ2-1; TRBD1 agrees at 8 bases. The CDR3 has 11 amino acids. Germline V gene lookup returns CDR1 SEHNR and CDR2 FQNEAQ (reference sequence). The CDR3 here is CASSPGTGLIF. CDR3 coding DNA: TGTGCCAGCAGCCCCGGGACAGGTTTGATCTTC.

This chain joins TRBV27 and TRBJ2-1; 8 bases fit TRBD2. The V and J ends lost 6 bases and 2 bases, in that order; junction bases with no gene match: 15. CDR1 and CDR2 from the germline V gene are MNHEY and SMNVEV (reference sequence). The CDR3 covers 18 residues. CDR3 DNA: TGTGCCAGCAGCCTGCTTGGGAGCGGGAGCCCTCCCTACAATGAGCAGTTCTTC. The encoded protein is CASSLLGSGSPPYNEQFF.

The CDR3 reads CASGVGATYEQYF. The CDR3 region has the DNA TGTGCCAGCGGTGTTGGGGCCACCTACGAGCAGTACTTC. The chain employs TRBV2 and TRBJ2-7; D may be TRBD1 (5 bases). The CDR3 totals 13 residues. Per germline, CDR1 SNHLY and CDR2 FYNNEI. The V end was cut by 8 bases, the J end by 2 bases, with 13 bases between.

This clone turned up a few times. The chain joins TRBV28 to TRBJ2-7; 12 nucleotides agree with TRBD2. CDR3 length equals 15 residues. J was trimmed by 5 bases and V by 7 bases; bases with no gene match: 9. In germline, CDR1 is MDHEN, CDR2 SYDVKM. The CDR3, as DNA: TGTGCCAGCACCCCGACTAGCGGGAGTATTGACGAGCAGTACTTC. It is translated as CASTPTSGSIDEQYF.

This chain connects TRBV5-8 to TRBJ1-1; the D is unclear. CDR1 and CDR2 from the germline V gene are SGHTS and YDEGEE. V dropped 1 base and J dropped 6 bases, with 10 bases sitting between them. The CDR3 is 13 amino acids. The CDR3 region is CASSLRQRAEAFF. The DNA of the CDR3 is TGTGCCAGCAGCTTGAGGCAGAGGGCTGAAGCTTTCTTT.

The CDR3 reads CASSLADRGFDNEQFF. The CDR3 DNA is TGTGCCAGCAGCTTAGCGGACAGGGGGTTCGACAATGAGCAGTTCTTC. This chain uses TRBV7-9 with TRBJ2-1; 10 nucleotides agree with TRBD1. Germline CDR1 reads SEHNR; CDR2 reads FQNEAQ (reference sequence). Trimming at V came to 0 bases and at J to 5 bases, leaving 4 bases not matched to a gene. The CDR3 is made up of 16 amino acids. Full variable domain (rest looked up from reference TRBV7-9 and TRBJ2-1): DTGVSQNPRHKITKRGQNVTFRCDPISEHNRLYWYRQTLGQGPEFLTYFQNEAQLEKSRLLSDRFSAERPKGSFSTLEIQRTEQGDSAMYLCASSLADRGFDNEQFFGPGTRLTVL.

The V call is TRBV18, the J call TRBJ2-7; maybe TRBD1 (5 bases). CDR1 and CDR2 from the germline V gene are KGHSH and LQKENI. The CDR3 is made up of 14 amino acids. Between the trimmed V and J ends, which lost 0 bases and 6 bases, there was a span of 12 bases. As DNA, the CDR3 is TGTGCCAGCTCACCACCGCCAGGGTCACGCGAGCAGTACTTC. It translates to CASSPPPGSREQYF.

This clone was counted a single time. This chain uses TRBV5-1 with TRBJ2-1; perhaps TRBD2 as D (6 bases). Germline V gene data show CDR1 as SGHRS and CDR2 as YFSETQ. Trimming shortened V by 1 base and J by 3 bases, and 8 bases separated the two germline ends. This CDR3 region has 14 residues. The chain's CDR3 is CASSLTDYYNEQFF. DNA for the CDR3: TGCGCCAGCAGCTTGACGGACTACTACAATGAGCAGTTCTTC.

This clone was seen only a few times. The chain joins TRBV19 to TRBJ2-5; 10 bases align to TRBD1. The J call is uncertain, as TRBJ2-7 better fits the DNA end. Germline V gene data show CDR1 as LNHDA and CDR2 as SQIVND (reference sequence). This CDR3 contains 15 residues. CDR3: CASRKTGTGVYEQYF. Written as DNA, the CDR3 is TGTGCCAGTCGAAAAACCGGGACAGGGGTTTACGAGCAGTACTTC.

The sample holds a few counts of this clone. The chain couples TRBV19 to TRBJ2-7, with D tentatively TRBD1 (6 bases). Trimming stripped 5 bases from V and 0 bases from J, with 11 bases between. The germline CDR1 and CDR2 sequences are LNHDA and SQIVND (reference sequence). The CDR3 has 14 amino acids. The CDR3 bases are TGTGCCAGTAGTTTGACAGGAACCTCCTACGAGCAGTACTTC. Protein product: CASSLTGTSYEQYF.

J is TRBJ2-7 and V is TRBV19; D is unresolved. The V end lost 5 bases, the J end lost 0 bases, and 11 bases lay between the germline ends. The CDR3 sequence is 14 residues long. CDR1 is LNHDA, CDR2 SQIVND, per germline (reference sequence). Written as DNA, the CDR3 is TGTGCCAGTAGTGTGACTGGAGCCTCCTACGAGCAGTACTTC. It codes for CASSVTGASYEQYF.

The rearrangement joins TRBV6-1 to TRBJ1-5, with D possibly matching TRBD1 (6 bases). V was pared by 2 bases and J by 11 bases, with 13 bases between. There are 13 residues in the CDR3. Germline-derived CDR1 and CDR2 are MNHNS and SASEGT. The CDR3 is CASSENRENSQHF. CDR3 sequence (DNA): TGTGCCAGCAGTGAAAACAGGGAGAATTCCCAGCATTTT.

This clone turned up a few times. V and J are TRBV13 and TRBJ2-7, with 7 bases identical to TRBD1. V was clipped by 5 bases and J by 0 bases; unmatched bases: 7. The CDR3 runs to 15 residues. The germline gives CDR1 PRHDT, CDR2 FYEKMQ (reference sequence). CDR3 DNA sequence: TGTGCCAGCAGCGATCCGACAGGGCACTCCTACGAGCAGTACTTC. Protein sequence: CASSDPTGHSYEQYF. Full variable domain (outside the CDR3, taken from reference TRBV13 and TRBJ2-7): AAGVIQSPRHLIKEKRETATLKCYPIPRHDTVYWYQQGPGQDPQFLISFYEKMQSDKGSIPDRFSAQQFSDYHSELNMSSLELGDSALYFCASSDPTGHSYEQYFGPGTRLTVT.

This chain links TRBV6-6 with TRBJ2-7, with D maybe TRBD1 (5 bases). There are 14 residues in the CDR3. CDR1 MNHNY and CDR2 SVGAGI come from the germline V gene (reference sequence). Trimming took 4 bases from V and 2 from J, leaving 12 bases between them. The DNA of the CDR3 is TGTGCCAGCAGTTCTGGCAGGGTGCCCTACGAGCAGTACTTC. Translated, it gives CASSSGRVPYEQYF.

The V and J genes are TRBV28 and TRBJ2-5, with 7 bases fitting TRBD2. The end of the DNA is better explained by TRBJ2-7, so the J call may be wrong. CDR1 MDHEN and CDR2 SYDVKM come from the germline V gene. The CDR3 runs to 15 residues. The CDR3 coding sequence is TGTGCCAGCAGGGGGGGGACCCAGCGGTCCTACGAGCAGTACTTC. It encodes CASRGGTQRSYEQYF.

The chain combines TRBV5-4 with TRBJ2-7, with 11 nucleotides matching TRBD2. The CDR3 loop spans 16 amino acids. Germline V gene sequence: CDR1 SGHNT, CDR2 YYREEE (reference sequence). V gave up 0 bases and J gave up 6 bases; unmatched junction bases: 8. The CDR3 sequence: CASSLGVAGGRGEQYF. The CDR3 nucleotides are TGTGCCAGCAGCTTGGGGGTAGCGGGAGGGCGCGGCGAGCAGTACTTC.